This TCR beta chain was recorded in a study of regulatory T cells in long-lasting Graves disease. iRepertoire HTBI primers and Arm-PCR of CDR3 regions built TCR beta libraries. In the authors' workflow: Analysis of the samples identified more than 60 TRBV and 13 to 15 TRBJ segments. In TCRdb, the multiplex PCR reads were re-called with MiXCR into one record per CDR3 protein. The V and J calls were determined by TCRdb, not by the authors. Found here are about 430,000 distinct CDR3 sequences, around 23% of them singletons; the top ten hold roughly an eighth. This clonotype was seen many times. Its specificity is not known. Study results and caveats: Persistent disease favored TRBV28, TRBJ1-2 and TRBJ2-5.

The CDR3 contains 15 residues. Germline CDR1 LNHNV, CDR2 YYDKDF (reference sequence). Trimming shortened V by 0 bases and J by 3 bases, and 11 bases separated the two germline ends. Described time point: persistent/refractory GD, antithyroid drugs over 5 years with positive TRAb. RNA extracted from PBMCs served as the sequencing template. Patients hailed from an endocrinology department in Xi'an, China. The sample consisted of peripheral blood mononuclear cells (PBMCs), taken when the disease was refractory, from a patient treated with antithyroid drugs. This chain uses TRBV15 with TRBJ1-1; D call uncertain. This TCR was recovered from a female donor with Graves disease. CDR3 region: CATSREGRSYTEAFF. CDR3 in DNA: TGTGCCACCAGCAGAGAAGGCAGGTCCTACACTGAAGCTTTCTTT.